This T cell receptor (beta chain) stems from a study of monozygotic twins with inflammatory bowel disease. The CDR3 contains 14 residues. CDR1 is SGHNT and CDR2 is YYREEE in the germline V gene (reference sequence). TCRdb re-called the 5' RACE reads, yielding one record per CDR3 amino acid sequence without DNA. The sample shows under 150,000 distinct CDR3 sequences, and approximately 2.5% sits with its ten largest clones. Material for sequencing was blood. The chain has TRBV5-4 and TRBJ1-4; TCRdb reports TRBD1, a call that lacks DNA to check it against. The TCR originated in a human donor with ulcerative colitis or Crohn's disease, or a healthy co-twin of an affected twin (not recorded which). CDR3 amino acids: CASSIDRVEEKLFF.